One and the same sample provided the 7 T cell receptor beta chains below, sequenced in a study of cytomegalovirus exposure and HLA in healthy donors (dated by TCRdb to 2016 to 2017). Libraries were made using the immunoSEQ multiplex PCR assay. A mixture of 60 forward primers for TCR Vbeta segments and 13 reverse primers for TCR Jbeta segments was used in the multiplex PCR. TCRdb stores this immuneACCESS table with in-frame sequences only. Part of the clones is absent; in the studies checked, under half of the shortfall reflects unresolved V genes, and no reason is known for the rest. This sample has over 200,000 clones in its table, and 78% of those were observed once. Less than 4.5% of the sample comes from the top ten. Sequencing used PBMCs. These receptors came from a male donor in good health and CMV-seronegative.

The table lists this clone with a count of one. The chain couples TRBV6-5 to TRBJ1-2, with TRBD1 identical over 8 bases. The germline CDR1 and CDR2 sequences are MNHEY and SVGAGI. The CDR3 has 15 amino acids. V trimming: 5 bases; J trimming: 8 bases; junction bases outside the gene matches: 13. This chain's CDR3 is CASSTSSDRAHGYTF. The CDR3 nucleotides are TGTGCCAGCAGTACCTCCTCGGACAGGGCCCACGGCTACACCTTC.

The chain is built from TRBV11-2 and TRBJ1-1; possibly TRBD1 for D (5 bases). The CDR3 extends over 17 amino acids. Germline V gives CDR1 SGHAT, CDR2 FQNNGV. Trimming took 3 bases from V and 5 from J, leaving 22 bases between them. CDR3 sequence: CASSLNFDSISLTEAFF. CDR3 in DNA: TGTGCCAGCAGCTTGAACTTCGACAGCATCAGTCTAACTGAAGCTTTCTTT.

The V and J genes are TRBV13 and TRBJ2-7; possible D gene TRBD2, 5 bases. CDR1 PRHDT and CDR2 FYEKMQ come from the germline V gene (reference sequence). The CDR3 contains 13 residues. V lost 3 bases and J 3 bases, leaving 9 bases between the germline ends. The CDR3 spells CASSFGRDYEQYF. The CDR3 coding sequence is TGTGCCAGCAGCTTTGGACGGGACTACGAGCAGTACTTC. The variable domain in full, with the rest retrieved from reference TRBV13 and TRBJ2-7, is AAGVIQSPRHLIKEKRETATLKCYPIPRHDTVYWYQQGPGQDPQFLISFYEKMQSDKGSIPDRFSAQQFSDYHSELNMSSLELGDSALYFCASSFGRDYEQYFGPGTRLTVT.

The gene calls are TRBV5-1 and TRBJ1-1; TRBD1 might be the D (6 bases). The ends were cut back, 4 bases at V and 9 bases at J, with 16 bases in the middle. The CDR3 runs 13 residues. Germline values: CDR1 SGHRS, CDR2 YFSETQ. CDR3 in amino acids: CASSAYQGRKAFF. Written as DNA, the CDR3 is TGCGCCAGCAGCGCCTATCAGGGGCGAAAAGCTTTCTTT.

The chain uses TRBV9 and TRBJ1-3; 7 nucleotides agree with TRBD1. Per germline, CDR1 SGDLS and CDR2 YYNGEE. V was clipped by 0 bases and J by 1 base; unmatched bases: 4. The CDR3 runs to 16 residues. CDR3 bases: TGTGCCAGCAGCGTAGGACAGGGCTCGTCTGGAAACACCATATATTTT. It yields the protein CASSVGQGSSGNTIYF.

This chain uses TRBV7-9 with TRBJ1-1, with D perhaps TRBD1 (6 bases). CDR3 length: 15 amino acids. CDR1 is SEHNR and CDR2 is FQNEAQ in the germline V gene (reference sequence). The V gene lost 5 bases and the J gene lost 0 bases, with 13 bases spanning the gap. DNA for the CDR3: TGTGCCAGCAGCCCCGGACAGCACATGAACACTGAAGCTTTCTTT. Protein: CASSPGQHMNTEAFF.

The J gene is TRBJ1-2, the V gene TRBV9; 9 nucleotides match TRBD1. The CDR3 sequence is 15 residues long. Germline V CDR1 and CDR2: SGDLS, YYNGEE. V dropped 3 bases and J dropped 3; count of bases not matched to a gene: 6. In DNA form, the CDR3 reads TGTGCCAGCAGCGCACTCCGGGACAGGGACTATGGCTACACCTTC. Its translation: CASSALRDRDYGYTF.